This T cell receptor beta chain is drawn from a study of blood T cells in healthy people across ages. Isolated per sample were at least 6.5 million PBMCs. The authors ran a second PCR of about 6 to 11 cycles using a sample-barcoded 5' primer and a J-beta primer mix. TCRdb fed the 5' RACE reads into MiXCR, producing one record per CDR3 protein. Of about 1.7 million distinct CDR3 sequences in the sample, 28% were seen once. In this sample, this clonotype turned up many times. Antigen unknown. Study-wide findings and caveats: A conclusive naive versus antigen-experienced comparison was prevented by the unsorted PBMCs.

The sample was blood. The sequence derives from a woman in her thirties in good health.

CDR3 sequence reads: CSVGTSGANEQFF. CDR3 DNA sequence: TGCAGCGTCGGGACTAGCGGAGCCAATGAGCAGTTCTTC. The chain combines TRBV29-1 with TRBJ2-1, with 11 nucleotides matching TRBD2. This CDR3 comprises 13 residues. After removal of 6 bases from V and 6 bases from J, the junction contained 4 bases not matched to a gene. The germline CDR1 and CDR2 sequences are SQVTM and ANQGSEA.